This entry lists 28 T cell receptor beta chains sequenced from one sample in a study of CD8+ T cells in alopecia areata. Using CD4, CD8alpha, NKG2D, NKG2ACE and other markers, pooled cutaneous lymph node cells were sorted. cDNA serving as the sequencing template came from extracted, reverse transcribed RNA. Method: immunoSEQ multiplex PCR; TCRdb's copy keeps in-frame clones and lacks some. Singletons are absent from the sample, which has approximately 300,000 clones. Sequenced input: CD4+ T cells sorted from a lymph node. The receptors here all came from a C3H/HeJ mouse with alopecia areata. MHC haplotype of the strain: H2-k.

This clone was found a few times. The gene names given are mouse names. The CDR3 end lies 4 residues beyond the end of the read and is filled in from the germline J gene. This chain connects TRBV19 to TRBJ2-5; 11 bases match TRBD2. The CDR3 covers 14 residues. Germline CDR1 reads FNHDT; CDR2 reads SITEND (reference sequence). The part of the CDR3 DNA that was read is TGTGCCAGCAAAACTGGGGGGGCGAAGGAC. It encodes CASKTGGAKD. Given in full, the CDR3 is CASKTGGAKDTQYF.

To note about this clone: The germline and genes are mouse ones. The CDR3 end falls 4 residues outside the read, so it is completed with the germline J gene. The sample has other DNA sequences that encode this CDR3 too. The chain is built from TRBV13-1 and TRBJ2-7; TRBD2 matches at 11 bases. The CDR3 spans 14 residues. Trimming cost V 3 bases and J 2 bases; bases outside gene matches: 1. CDR1 NSHNY and CDR2 SYGAGN come from the germline V gene. The CDR3 bases that were read are TGTGCCAGCAGTGCGGACTGGGGGGCCTAT. This gives the protein CASSADWGAY. The CDR3, in full, reads CASSADWGAYEQYF.

About this clone itself: Gene names are mouse gene names. The sequence runs out 4 residues before the end of the CDR3; the remainder is reconstructed from the germline J gene. This chain uses TRBV19 with TRBJ2-2; no definite D call. In germline, CDR1 is FNHDT, CDR2 SITEND (reference sequence). V was shortened by 5 bases and J by 2 bases, with 4 bases between the two germline ends. This CDR3 contains 12 residues. The CDR3 region is CASRRNTGQLYF. The CDR3 DNA, read in part, is TGTGCCAGCAGGAGGAACACCGGG. Drawing the rest from reference TRBV19 and TRBJ2-2, the complete variable domain is GGIITQTPKFLIGQEGQKLTLKCQQNFNHDTMYWYRQDSGKGLRLIYYSITENDLQKGDLSEGYDASREKKSSFSLTVTSAQKNEMAVFLCASRRNTGQLYFGEGSKLTVL.

Concerning this clone: Mouse names are used for the genes. The CDR3 extends 4 residues past the end of the read, so its final part is completed from the germline J gene. The same CDR3 arises from other DNA sequences in this sample as well. This sequence joins TRBV13-3 and TRBJ2-3; 8 bases line up with TRBD2. Germline-derived CDR1 and CDR2 are NNHDY and SYVADS. The CDR3 consists of 13 residues. The junction had 1 base not matched to a gene; V was cut back by 6 bases and J by 1 base. CDR3 DNA, as far as it was read: TGTGCCAGCAAGGACTGGGGTGCAGAA. Residues: CASKDWGAE. The whole CDR3 is CASKDWGAETLYF.

This clone was seen ten or more times. The listed genes are named as in mouse. Other nucleotide sequences from this sample produce the same CDR3. This CDR3 is CASSRDRGDTQYF. The DNA read from the CDR3 is TGTGCCAGCAGTCGGGACAGGGGAGAC. The V call is TRBV19, the J call TRBJ2-5; TRBD1 matches 10 bases. Coverage ceases 4 residues before the CDR3 finishes, and the germline J gene fills in the end. This CDR3 region has 13 residues. CDR1 and CDR2 from the germline V gene are FNHDT and SITEND (reference sequence).

In this sample, this clone turned up a few times. The gene names here belong to mouse. The CDR3 is cut off 4 residues early in the read; its end comes from the germline J gene. This sequence joins TRBV13-1 and TRBJ2-1, with 9 bases fitting TRBD1. CDR1 is NSHNY, CDR2 SYGAGN, per germline. The CDR3 extends over 15 amino acids. The V segment lost 6 bases and the J segment 4 bases; nucleotides outside the gene matches: 8. CDR3: CASTKNRGRYAEQFF. The part of the CDR3 DNA that was read is TGTGCCAGCACAAAAAACAGGGGGCGGTATGCT.

To note about this clone: Here the gene names and germline are mouse. The CDR3 goes on 4 residues after the read ends, and that part is filled in from the germline J gene. The J gene is TRBJ1-2, the V gene TRBV19, with 7 nucleotides matching TRBD1. This CDR3 is 14 amino acids long. V lost 6 bases to trimming and J lost 0 bases; unmatched junction nucleotides: 5. Germline V lookup: CDR1 FNHDT, CDR2 SITEND (reference sequence). The covered CDR3 bases are TGTGCCAGCAAGAAGGGACAGACAAACTCC. It codes for CASKKGQTNS. The entire CDR3 sequence reads CASKKGQTNSDYTF. The whole variable domain, remainder taken from reference TRBV19 and TRBJ1-2, is GGIITQTPKFLIGQEGQKLTLKCQQNFNHDTMYWYRQDSGKGLRLIYYSITENDLQKGDLSEGYDASREKKSSFSLTVTSAQKNEMAVFLCASKKGQTNSDYTFGSGTRLLVI.

This clone was detected only a few times. Genes and germline come from the mouse. From the germline J gene comes the end of the CDR3, since the read stops 4 residues before it. V is TRBV13-3 and J is TRBJ2-3, with D perhaps TRBD1 (5 bases). The V gene's germline CDR1 is NNHDY and CDR2 SYVADS. There are 12 residues in the CDR3. Incomplete CDR3 DNA: TGTGCCAGCAGTGGAAGGGGAGAA. It translates to CASSGRGE. The CDR3 in its entirety is CASSGRGETLYF.

In regard to this clone: The gene symbols are mouse symbols. The sequence runs out 4 residues before the end of the CDR3; the remainder is reconstructed from the germline J gene. The chain couples TRBV5 to TRBJ2-5, with 8 bases matching TRBD2. The CDR3 has 16 residues. The germline V gene encodes CDR1 LGHNA and CDR2 YNLKQL (reference sequence). CDR3 in amino acids: CASSPGGASLGDTQYF. The DNA read from the CDR3 is TGTGCCAGCAGCCCCGGGGGGGCGAGTTTGGGAGAC.

This clone was detected a few times. Gene names are the mouse ones. Read coverage stops 4 residues before the CDR3 terminus; the germline J gene supplies the remainder. This chain connects TRBV14 to TRBJ2-1; 9 bases fit TRBD1. The CDR3 has 15 residues. Germline V gives CDR1 SGHDT, CDR2 FRDEAV. The V gene end was trimmed by 1 base and the J gene end by 3 bases; junction bases not matched to a gene: 2. The CDR3 sequence: CASSFGDRVYAEQFF. The DNA read from the CDR3 is TGTGCCAGCAGTTTCGGGGACAGGGTCTATGCT.

This clone was observed a few times. Gene names are mouse gene names. The read halts 3 residues ahead of the CDR3 end, with the missing end drawn from the germline J gene. The gene calls are TRBV13-3 and TRBJ1-6; tentative D call: TRBD1 (5 bases). TRBJ1-6 is an open reading frame, and its role is uncertain. From germline, CDR1 is NNHDY and CDR2 SYVADS. The CDR3 has 15 residues. Trimming shortened V by 1 base and J by 7 bases, and 12 bases separated the two germline ends. CDR3 residues: CASSDPPGRNSPLYF. The sequenced CDR3 bases are TGTGCCAGCAGTGATCCCCCAGGGAGGAATTCGCCC.

Concerning this clone: Gene names denote mouse genes. The read stops 4 residues short of the end of the CDR3; the missing end is completed from the germline J gene. The chain employs TRBV13-1 and TRBJ2-7, with TRBD2 matching over 11 bases. CDR1 and CDR2 from the germline V gene are NSHNY and SYGAGN. The CDR3 sequence is 14 residues long. Trimming cost V 6 bases and J 3 bases; bases outside gene matches: 5. The CDR3 region is CASTSTGGDYEQYF. CDR3 DNA, as far as it was read: TGTGCCAGCACCTCGACTGGGGGGGACTAT.

This clone was seen a few times. Genes and germline come from the mouse. The read comes to an end 4 residues before the CDR3 does, leaving the germline J gene to fill in the end. V and J are TRBV13-1 and TRBJ2-1; 10 bases match TRBD2. The germline CDR1 and CDR2 sequences are NSHNY and SYGAGN. The V and J ends lost 0 bases and 3 bases, in that order; junction bases with no gene match: 3. The CDR3 totals 16 residues. The sequenced CDR3 bases are TGTGCCAGCAGTGATGCTGGGGGGGCGCCCTATGCT. Encoded protein: CASSDAGGAPYA. The entire CDR3 is CASSDAGGAPYAEQFF.

Details on this clone: Gene names are the mouse ones. The missing CDR3 end, 4 residues past where the read stops, is filled in from the germline J gene. This rearrangement joins TRBV1 to TRBJ2-2, with D possibly matching TRBD2 (6 bases). This CDR3 contains 15 residues. Per germline, CDR1 NSQYPW and CDR2 LRSPGD (reference sequence). V was shortened by 0 bases and J by 4 bases, with 9 bases between the two germline ends. The chain's CDR3 is CTCSADAGGTGQLYF. The CDR3 bases that were read are TGCACCTGCAGTGCAGATGCGGGGGGCACCGGG.

For this clone: Each gene name is a mouse one. The read halts 4 residues ahead of the CDR3 end, with the missing end drawn from the germline J gene. Other DNA sequences in the same sample also yield this CDR3. The rearrangement uses TRBV5 and TRBJ2-5, with 7 nucleotides matching TRBD2. The ends lost 4 bases at V and 3 bases at J; junction bases unmatched: 1. Germline values: CDR1 LGHNA, CDR2 YNLKQL (reference sequence). The CDR3 spans 13 residues. The CDR3 sequence is CASSRLGQDTQYF. The sequenced CDR3 bases are TGTGCCAGCAGCCGACTGGGACAAGAC.

This clone appeared many times. These gene names are mouse names. The read ends 4 residues early relative to the CDR3; the germline J gene fills the gap. The rearrangement links TRBV31 to TRBJ2-3; tentative D call: TRBD1 (6 bases). The ends were cut back, 1 base at V and 0 bases at J, with 8 bases in the middle. The germline gives CDR1 GKSSPN, CDR2 SITVG. The CDR3 runs to 14 residues. The sequenced part of the CDR3 DNA is TGTGCCTGGAGTCGGACAGCTAGTGCAGAA. This translates into CAWSRTASAE. The whole CDR3 is CAWSRTASAETLYF.

The table lists this clone with a few counts. The gene names given are mouse names. Coverage ceases 3 residues before the CDR3 finishes, and the germline J gene fills in the end. The chain couples TRBV13-1 to TRBJ1-6; 8 bases line up with TRBD1. TRBJ1-6 falls under the ORF class, with uncertain function. The CDR3 extends over 17 amino acids. CDR1 NSHNY and CDR2 SYGAGN come from the germline V gene. V lost 2 bases to trimming and J lost 6 bases; unmatched junction nucleotides: 10. The sequenced part of the CDR3 DNA is TGTGCCAGCAGTGAGCGCAGGGGGCTTAAGGGTAATTCGCCC. Translating gives CASSERRGLKGNSP. The full CDR3 sequence reads CASSERRGLKGNSPLYF.

This clone showed up just a few times. Germline and genes here are mouse. The read gets to within 4 residues of the CDR3 end, and the germline J gene fills in the rest. The V call is TRBV1, the J call TRBJ2-7, with D perhaps matching TRBD2 (7 bases). CDR3 size: 13 residues. Germline-derived CDR1 and CDR2 are NSQYPW and LRSPGD (reference sequence). Incomplete CDR3 DNA: TGCACCTGCAGTGGGAGAGGGGGGGAT. It encodes CTCSGRGGD. The full CDR3 sequence reads CTCSGRGGDEQYF.

About this clone itself: Germline and genes: mouse. Read coverage stops 4 residues before the CDR3 terminus; the germline J gene supplies the remainder. In the same sample, other DNA sequences code for this CDR3. V is TRBV19 and J is TRBJ2-2; TRBD2 matches at 11 bases. CDR3 length: 14 amino acids. After removal of 7 bases from V and 2 bases from J, the junction contained 1 base not matched to a gene. Per the germline V gene, CDR1 is FNHDT and CDR2 is SITEND (reference sequence). The CDR3 DNA, read in part, is TGTGCCAGCCGGGACTGGGGGAACACCGGG. It codes for CASRDWGNTG. The full CDR3 sequence reads CASRDWGNTGQLYF.

This clone was detected a few times. The genes are named according to mouse. Coverage ceases 4 residues before the CDR3 finishes, and the germline J gene fills in the end. J is TRBJ2-4 and V is TRBV19, with 10 bases aligning to TRBD2. This CDR3 contains 15 residues. V lost 9 bases and J lost 0; bases outside the gene matches: 7. Germline-derived CDR1 and CDR2 are FNHDT and SITEND (reference sequence). The CDR3 bases that were read are TGTGCCATACGGGACTGGGGCTCTAGTCAAAAC. Protein: CAIRDWGSSQN. The entire CDR3 sequence reads CAIRDWGSSQNTLYF. Supplemented by reference TRBV19 and TRBJ2-4, the full variable domain reads GGIITQTPKFLIGQEGQKLTLKCQQNFNHDTMYWYRQDSGKGLRLIYYSITENDLQKGDLSEGYDASREKKSSFSLTVTSAQKNEMAVFLCAIRDWGSSQNTLYFGAGTRLSVL.

At least ten counts were recorded for this clone. Genes and germline are mouse. The sequenced fragment ends 4 residues before the CDR3 boundary, so the rest is inferred from the germline J gene. V and J are TRBV3 and TRBJ2-7; 7 nucleotides line up with TRBD2. Trimming at V came to 5 bases and at J to 0 bases, leaving 7 bases not matched to a gene. Germline values: CDR1 SNHLY, CDR2 FYNGKV (reference sequence). CDR3 length: 15 residues. The sequenced part of the CDR3 DNA is TGTGCCAGCAGCCCCTTCGACTGGGACTCCTAT. This translates into CASSPFDWDSY. Given in full, the CDR3 is CASSPFDWDSYEQYF. Variable domain in full (rest from reference TRBV3 and TRBJ2-7): GPKVLQIPSHQIIDMGQMVTLNCDPVSNHLYFYWYKQILGQQMEFLVNFYNGKVMEKSKLFKDQFSVERPDGSYFTLKIQPTALEDSAVYFCASSPFDWDSYEQYFGPGTRLTVL.

This clone was seen a few times. All gene names here are mouse names. Coverage ceases 4 residues before the CDR3 finishes, and the germline J gene fills in the end. The chain joins TRBV5 to TRBJ1-1, with 8 bases identical to TRBD1. Germline V CDR1 and CDR2: LGHNA, YNLKQL (reference sequence). This CDR3 has 14 amino acids. Partial CDR3 DNA: TGTGCCAGCAGCCAATTTCCCGGACAGGGA. Translation: CASSQFPGQG. In full, the CDR3 is CASSQFPGQGEVFF.

This clone was seen more than once but under ten times. Genes and germline are mouse. The read terminates 4 residues before the CDR3 end, so the remaining end is supplied by the germline J gene. Other DNA sequences within the sample encode an identical CDR3. This sequence joins TRBV13-1 and TRBJ1-1; the D gene is possibly TRBD1 (6 bases). CDR3 length: 13 amino acids. CDR1 is NSHNY, CDR2 SYGAGN, per germline. With 6 bases removed from V and 1 base from J, the gap between germline ends came to 10 bases. The CDR3 DNA, read in part, is TGTGCCAGCACCCGGGACAAAAACACA. Protein sequence: CASTRDKNT. The entire CDR3 reads CASTRDKNTEVFF.

A few counts support this clone. The genes and germline here are from mouse. The read terminates 4 residues ahead of where the CDR3 ends, so the germline J gene completes it. The V call is TRBV19, the J call TRBJ2-3; 11 positions match TRBD2. Losses at the gene ends were 3 bases for V and 4 bases for J; bases not matched to a gene: 7. This CDR3 is 16 amino acids long. The germline V gene has CDR1 FNHDT and CDR2 SITEND (reference sequence). CDR3: CASSTLDWGGPETLYF. The CDR3 bases that were read are TGTGCCAGCAGTACCCTCGACTGGGGGGGTCCAGAA.

There are many counts of this clone. The genes are named according to mouse. The read ends 4 residues before the CDR3 terminus; that terminus is restored from the germline J gene. The rearrangement uses TRBV13-1 and TRBJ1-1, with TRBD1 matching 9 bases. After removal of 4 bases from V and 3 bases from J, the junction contained 4 bases not matched to a gene. The CDR3 is 14 amino acids. Germline V gives CDR1 NSHNY, CDR2 SYGAGN. The CDR3 spells CASSPGQGYTEVFF. CDR3 DNA, as far as it was read: TGTGCCAGCAGTCCGGGACAGGGTTACACA.

This clone was seen more than once but under ten times. Germline and genes: mouse. The read falls 3 residues short of the CDR3 end, and the missing part is taken from the germline J gene. This sequence joins TRBV29 and TRBJ1-6; D is uncertain. TRBJ1-6 is noted as an ORF with a role that remains uncertain. This CDR3 region has 15 residues. Germline V lookup: CDR1 MSHET, CDR2 SYDVDS. Between the trimmed V and J ends, which lost 3 bases and 0 bases, there was a span of 6 bases. The CDR3 is CASSFDNSYNSPLYF. The sequenced part of the CDR3 DNA is TGTGCTAGCAGTTTTGACAATTCCTATAATTCGCCC.

This clone was counted a few times. Here the gene names and germline are mouse. The read falls 4 residues short of the CDR3 end, and the missing part is taken from the germline J gene. This chain connects TRBV5 to TRBJ1-2; D might be TRBD1 (5 bases). The CDR3 sequence is 12 residues long. The V gene's germline CDR1 is LGHNA and CDR2 YNLKQL (reference sequence). The CDR3 bases that were read are TGTGCCAGCAGCCAGCTGGGGGAC. Protein product: CASSQLGD. The entire CDR3 protein is CASSQLGDDYTF.

Turning to this clone: Mouse gene names apply. The read finishes 4 residues shy of the CDR3 end, and the germline J gene is used to complete it. This chain connects TRBV19 to TRBJ2-7, with D possibly matching TRBD1 (6 bases). This CDR3 is built from 13 residues. Germline assignment: CDR1 FNHDT and CDR2 SITEND (reference sequence). CDR3 residues: CASSIAGDDEQYF. Partial CDR3 DNA: TGTGCCAGCAGTATCGCAGGGGATGAT. Using reference TRBV19 and TRBJ2-7 for the parts outside the CDR3, the full variable domain is GGIITQTPKFLIGQEGQKLTLKCQQNFNHDTMYWYRQDSGKGLRLIYYSITENDLQKGDLSEGYDASREKKSSFSLTVTSAQKNEMAVFLCASSIAGDDEQYFGPGTRLTVL.